The 8 T cell receptor beta chains below come from one sample, sequenced in a study of cytomegalovirus exposure and HLA in healthy donors. PCR involved 60 Vbeta and 13 Jbeta primers. Using immunoSEQ multiplex PCR, the repertoire was profiled, and TCRdb retains in-frame clones only, with some absent. This table holds about 82,000 clones, about 77% found once. Material: PBMCs. These receptors were taken from a man aged 50-60 years in good health and CMV-seronegative.

This clone was seen a single time. This chain connects TRBV30 to TRBJ2-5, with 10 bases identical to TRBD1. CDR1 is GTSNPN, CDR2 SVGIG, per germline (reference sequence). The CDR3 consists of 15 residues. With V trimmed by 0 bases and J by 11 bases, 12 bases remained unmatched. This chain's CDR3 is CAWSVRGQGIVGQYF. CDR3 in DNA: TGTGCCTGGAGTGTACGGGGACAGGGGATCGTTGGGCAGTACTTC.

A few counts support this clone. The chain is built from TRBV19 and TRBJ1-1; 7 bases match TRBD1. The CDR3 has 18 amino acids. Germline V gene data show CDR1 as LNHDA and CDR2 as SQIVND (reference sequence). Trimming removed 3 bases from V and 1 base from J; junction bases left unmatched: 14. CDR3 sequence (DNA): TGTGCCAGTAGTATGATAGGGGGCCATACAAGATCGAACACTGAAGCTTTCTTT. Protein: CASSMIGGHTRSNTEAFF.

The chain uses TRBV7-9 and TRBJ1-5; TRBD1 aligns across 9 bases. This CDR3 is built from 14 residues. The junction had 5 bases not matched to a gene; V was cut back by 5 bases and J by 6 bases. The germline V gene has CDR1 SEHNR and CDR2 FQNEAQ (reference sequence). CDR3 coding DNA: TGTGCCAGCAGCCTCACAGGGGGCGGTCAGCCCCAGCATTTT. Its translation: CASSLTGGGQPQHF.

This clone was counted only a few times. This chain joins TRBV30 and TRBJ2-7; D not certain. CDR1 and CDR2 from the germline V gene are GTSNPN and SVGIG (reference sequence). The CDR3 sequence is 12 residues long. V was shortened by 0 bases and J by 3 bases, with 6 bases between the two germline ends. CDR3 in amino acids: CAWSVSNYEQYF. The CDR3 nucleotides read TGTGCCTGGAGTGTATCCAACTACGAGCAGTACTTC.

This sequence joins TRBV5-1 and TRBJ2-7, with TRBD2 identical over 11 bases. The CDR3 runs 15 residues. Germline assignment: CDR1 SGHRS and CDR2 YFSETQ. The ends lost 2 bases at V and 2 bases at J; junction bases unmatched: 3. The CDR3 region has the DNA TGCGCCAGCAGCTTCGTAGCGGGGGGGCCCTACGAGCAGTACTTC. Translating it yields CASSFVAGGPYEQYF.

This clone occurred a few times. J is TRBJ1-4 and V is TRBV6-6; TRBD1 aligns across 8 bases. J lost 3 bases, V lost 7 bases, and 10 bases had no gene match. Germline V gene sequence: CDR1 MNHNY, CDR2 SVGAGI (reference sequence). The CDR3 consists of 16 residues. CDR3 coding DNA: TGTGCCAGCACTCCCGGACAGGGTGTGGCTAATGAAAAACTGTTTTTT. Amino acid sequence: CASTPGQGVANEKLFF.

About this clone: Other DNA sequences within the sample encode an identical CDR3. The chain joins TRBV7-3 to TRBJ1-1; D call uncertain. CDR1 is SGHTA and CDR2 is FQGTGA in the germline V gene. The ends were cut back, 8 bases at V and 2 bases at J, with 9 bases in the middle. This CDR3 is built from 12 residues. The CDR3 loop reads CASSSRNTEAFF. The CDR3 DNA follows: TGTGCCAGCTCTTCCAGAAACACTGAAGCTTTCTTT. The whole variable domain, filled in from reference TRBV7-3 and TRBJ1-1, reads GAGVSQTPSNKVTEKGKYVELRCDPISGHTALYWYRQSLGQGPEFLIYFQGTGAADDSGLPNDRFFAVRPEGSVSTLKIQRTERGDSAVYLCASSSRNTEAFFGQGTRLTVV.

The rearrangement uses TRBV10-3 and TRBJ1-2; tentative D call: TRBD1 (5 bases). Germline values: CDR1 ENHRY, CDR2 SYGVKD. Trimming left V 6 bases short and J 4 bases short, with 15 bases between. This CDR3 has 14 amino acids. Here the CDR3 reads CAIRLSGGSYGYTF. The DNA for the CDR3 is TGTGCCATCAGGTTGTCCGGGGGGAGCTATGGCTACACCTTC.